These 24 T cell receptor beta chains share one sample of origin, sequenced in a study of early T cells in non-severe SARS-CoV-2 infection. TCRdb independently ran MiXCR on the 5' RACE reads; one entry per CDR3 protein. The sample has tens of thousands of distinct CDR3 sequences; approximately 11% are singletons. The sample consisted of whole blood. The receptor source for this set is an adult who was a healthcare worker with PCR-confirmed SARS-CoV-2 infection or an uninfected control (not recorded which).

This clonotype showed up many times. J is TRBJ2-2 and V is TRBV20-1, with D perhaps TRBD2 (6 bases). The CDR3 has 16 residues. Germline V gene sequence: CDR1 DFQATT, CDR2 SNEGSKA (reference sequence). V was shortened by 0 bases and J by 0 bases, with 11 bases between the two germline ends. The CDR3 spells CSARDATGANTGELFF. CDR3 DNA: TGCAGTGCTAGAGATGCAACGGGGGCGAACACCGGGGAGCTGTTTTTT.

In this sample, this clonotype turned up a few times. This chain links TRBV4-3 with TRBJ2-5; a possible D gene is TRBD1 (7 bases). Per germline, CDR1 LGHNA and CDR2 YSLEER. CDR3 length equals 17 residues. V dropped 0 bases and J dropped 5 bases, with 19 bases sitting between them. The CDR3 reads CASSQDRGDSVLETQYF. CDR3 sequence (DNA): TGCGCCAGCAGCCAAGACAGGGGGGATTCTGTCCTGGAGACCCAGTACTTC.

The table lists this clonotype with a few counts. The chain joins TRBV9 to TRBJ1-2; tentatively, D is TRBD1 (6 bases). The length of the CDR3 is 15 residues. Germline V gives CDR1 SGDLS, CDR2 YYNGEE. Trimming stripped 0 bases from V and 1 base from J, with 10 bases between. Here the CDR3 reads CASSVVDSLNYGYTF. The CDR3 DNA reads TGTGCCAGCAGCGTAGTGGACAGCCTTAACTATGGCTACACCTTC.

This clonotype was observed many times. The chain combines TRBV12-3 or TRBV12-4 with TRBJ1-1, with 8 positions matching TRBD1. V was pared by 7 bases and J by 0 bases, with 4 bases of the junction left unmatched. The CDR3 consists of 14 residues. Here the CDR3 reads CASTLTGVNTEAFF. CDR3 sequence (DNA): TGTGCCAGCACCTTGACAGGGGTGAACACTGAAGCTTTCTTT.

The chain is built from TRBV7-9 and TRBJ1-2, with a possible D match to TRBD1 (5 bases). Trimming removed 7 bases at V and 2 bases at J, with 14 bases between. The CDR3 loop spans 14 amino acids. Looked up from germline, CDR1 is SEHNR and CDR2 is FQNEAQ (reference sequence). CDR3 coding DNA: TGTGCCAGCACCCGTCTGGACAAGAACTATGGCTACACCTTC. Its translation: CASTRLDKNYGYTF.

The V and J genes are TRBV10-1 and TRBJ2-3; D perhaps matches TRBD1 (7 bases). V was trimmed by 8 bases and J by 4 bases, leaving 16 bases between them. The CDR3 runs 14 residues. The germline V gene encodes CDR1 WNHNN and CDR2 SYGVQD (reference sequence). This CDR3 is CASGQGGPPDTQYF. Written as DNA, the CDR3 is TGCGCCAGCGGCCAGGGGGGCCCGCCAGATACGCAGTATTTT.

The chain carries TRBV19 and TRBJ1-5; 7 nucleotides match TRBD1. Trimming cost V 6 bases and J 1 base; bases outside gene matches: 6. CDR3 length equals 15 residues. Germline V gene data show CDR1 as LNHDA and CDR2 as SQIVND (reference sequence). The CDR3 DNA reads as TGTGCCAGTAGGGTACAGGGGAAGAGCAATCAGCCCCAGCATTTT. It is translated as CASRVQGKSNQPQHF.

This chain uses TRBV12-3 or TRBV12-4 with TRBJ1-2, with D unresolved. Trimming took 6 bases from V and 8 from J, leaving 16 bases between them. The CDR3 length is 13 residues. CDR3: CASSRAAGSGYTF. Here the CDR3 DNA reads TGTGCCAGCAGCCGCGCCGCGGGGTCGGGCTACACCTTC.

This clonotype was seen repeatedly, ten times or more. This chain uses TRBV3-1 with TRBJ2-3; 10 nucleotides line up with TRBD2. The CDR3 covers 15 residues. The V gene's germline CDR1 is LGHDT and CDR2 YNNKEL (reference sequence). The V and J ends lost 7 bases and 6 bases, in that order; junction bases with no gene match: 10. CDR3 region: CASTLSSGGHDTQYF. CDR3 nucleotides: TGTGCCAGCACCCTCTCTAGCGGGGGTCACGATACGCAGTATTTT.

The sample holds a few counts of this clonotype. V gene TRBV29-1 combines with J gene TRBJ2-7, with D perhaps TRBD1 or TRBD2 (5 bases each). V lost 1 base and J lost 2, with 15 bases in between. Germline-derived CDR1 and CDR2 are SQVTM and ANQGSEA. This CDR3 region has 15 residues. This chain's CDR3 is CSVEGDLTDTYEQYF. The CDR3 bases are TGCAGCGTTGAAGGGGACCTGACGGACACCTACGAGCAGTACTTC.

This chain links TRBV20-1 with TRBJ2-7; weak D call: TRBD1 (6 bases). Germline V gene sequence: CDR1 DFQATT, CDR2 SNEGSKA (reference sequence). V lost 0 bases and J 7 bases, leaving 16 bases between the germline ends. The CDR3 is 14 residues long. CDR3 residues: CSARDHRATGEQYF. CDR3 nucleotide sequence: TGCAGTGCTAGAGATCACAGGGCCACAGGGGAGCAGTACTTC.

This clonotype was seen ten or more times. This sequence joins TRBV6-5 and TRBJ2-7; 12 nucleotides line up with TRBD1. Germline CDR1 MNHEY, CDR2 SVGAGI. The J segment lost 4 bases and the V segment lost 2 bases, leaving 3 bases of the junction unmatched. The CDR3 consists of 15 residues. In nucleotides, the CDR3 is TGTGCCAGCAGTTACGGGGACAGGGGGCAATACGAGCAGTACTTC. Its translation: CASSYGDRGQYEQYF.

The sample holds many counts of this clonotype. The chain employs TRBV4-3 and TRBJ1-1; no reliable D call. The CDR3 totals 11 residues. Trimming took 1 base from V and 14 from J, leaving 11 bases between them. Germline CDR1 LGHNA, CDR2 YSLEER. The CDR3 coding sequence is TGCGCCAGCAGCCAAGCCCAGACCGTATTCTTT. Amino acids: CASSQAQTVFF.

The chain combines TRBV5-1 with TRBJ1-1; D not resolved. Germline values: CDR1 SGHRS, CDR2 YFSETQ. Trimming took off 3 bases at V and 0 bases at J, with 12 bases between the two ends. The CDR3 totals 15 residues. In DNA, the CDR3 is TGCGCCAGCAGCTACGGTCCCGACATGAACACTGAAGCTTTCTTT. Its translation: CASSYGPDMNTEAFF.

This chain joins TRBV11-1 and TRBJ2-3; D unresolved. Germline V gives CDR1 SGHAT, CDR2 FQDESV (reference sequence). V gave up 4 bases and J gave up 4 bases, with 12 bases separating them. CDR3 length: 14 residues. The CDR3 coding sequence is TGTGCCAGCAGCTCGGACCGTATGTCAGATACGCAGTATTTT. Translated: CASSSDRMSDTQYF.

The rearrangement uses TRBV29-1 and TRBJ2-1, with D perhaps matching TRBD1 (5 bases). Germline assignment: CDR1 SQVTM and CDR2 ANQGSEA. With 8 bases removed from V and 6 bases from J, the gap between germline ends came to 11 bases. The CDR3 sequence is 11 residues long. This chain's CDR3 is CSTQGFNEQFF. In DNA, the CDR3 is TGCAGCACCCAGGGTTTCAATGAGCAGTTCTTC.

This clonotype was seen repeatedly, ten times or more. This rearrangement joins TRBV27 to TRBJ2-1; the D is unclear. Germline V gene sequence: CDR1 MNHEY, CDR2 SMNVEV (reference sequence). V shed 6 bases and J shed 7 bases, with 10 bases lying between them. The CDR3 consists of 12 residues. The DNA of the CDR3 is TGTGCCAGCAGGTATGGGGATAATGAGCAGTTCTTC. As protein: CASRYGDNEQFF.

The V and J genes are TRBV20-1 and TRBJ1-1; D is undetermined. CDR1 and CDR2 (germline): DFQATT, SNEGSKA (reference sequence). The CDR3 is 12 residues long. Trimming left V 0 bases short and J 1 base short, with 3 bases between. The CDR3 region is CSAREGNTEAFF. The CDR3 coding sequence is TGCAGTGCTAGAGAGGGGAACACTGAAGCTTTCTTT.

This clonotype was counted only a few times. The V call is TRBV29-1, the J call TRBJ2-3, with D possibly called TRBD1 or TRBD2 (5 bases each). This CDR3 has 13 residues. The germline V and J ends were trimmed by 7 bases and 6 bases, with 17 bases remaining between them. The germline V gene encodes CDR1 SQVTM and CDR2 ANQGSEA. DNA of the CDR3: TGCAGCGCCGAGGGGCCCCCAGGGGATACGCAGTATTTT. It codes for CSAEGPPGDTQYF.

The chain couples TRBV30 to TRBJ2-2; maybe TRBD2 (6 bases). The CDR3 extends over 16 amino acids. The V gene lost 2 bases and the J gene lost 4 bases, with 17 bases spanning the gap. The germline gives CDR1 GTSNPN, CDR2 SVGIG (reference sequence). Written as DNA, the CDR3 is TGTGCCTGGAGTTCTTACGGGCAGGGAGGCACCGGGGAGCTGTTTTTT. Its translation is CAWSSYGQGGTGELFF.

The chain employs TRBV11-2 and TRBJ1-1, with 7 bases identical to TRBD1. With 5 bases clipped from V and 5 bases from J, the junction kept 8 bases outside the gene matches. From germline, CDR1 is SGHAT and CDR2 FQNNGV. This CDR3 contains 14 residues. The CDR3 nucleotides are TGTGCCAGCAGCCACAGGGGTGGAGTTACTGAAGCTTTCTTT. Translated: CASSHRGGVTEAFF.

The CDR3 coding sequence is TGTGCCACCAGTGATCCCCGGTTGGTCTGGAATACGCAGTATTTT. It specifies CATSDPRLVWNTQYF. The chain employs TRBV24-1 and TRBJ2-3; the D is unclear. The germline V gene has CDR1 KGHDR and CDR2 SFDVKD. Trimming pared 3 bases from V and 7 bases from J, leaving 16 bases between. The CDR3 has 15 residues.

CDR3 coding DNA: TGTGCCTCGCTGCCGGGACAGGGAGAATCACCCCTCCACTTT. Translating it yields CASLPGQGESPLHF. The rearrangement joins TRBV10-3 to TRBJ1-6; 9 positions match TRBD1. There are 14 residues in the CDR3. The germline gives CDR1 ENHRY, CDR2 SYGVKD. J was trimmed by 10 bases and V by 11 bases; bases with no gene match: 12.

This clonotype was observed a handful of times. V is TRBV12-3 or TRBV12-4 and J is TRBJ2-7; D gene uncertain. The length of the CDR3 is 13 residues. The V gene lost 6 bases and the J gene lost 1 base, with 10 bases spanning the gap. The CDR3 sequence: CASRRAASYEQYF. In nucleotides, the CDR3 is TGTGCCAGCAGGAGAGCTGCGTCCTACGAGCAGTACTTC.